The 11 T cell receptor beta chains below all came from one sample that was sequenced in a study of breast tumors, draining lymph nodes, adjacent tissues. The lymph nodes were axillary draining lymph nodes from breast cancer patients. TCRdb re-called the multiplex PCR reads through MiXCR, storing one row per CDR3 protein. The table lists approximately 100,000 distinct CDR3 sequences, about 29% of them singletons. Sequencing was performed on axillary lymph node tissue. These receptors all stem from a female donor with breast cancer. Some clones in this sample may be carry-over from other donors' samples.

This rearrangement joins TRBV6-5 to TRBJ1-1; perhaps TRBD1 as D (6 bases). Germline assignment: CDR1 MNHEY and CDR2 SVGAGI. CDR3 size: 12 residues. The V end lost 4 bases, the J end lost 5 bases, and 8 bases lay between the germline ends. CDR3 sequence reads: CASSLQGTEAFF. As DNA, the CDR3 is TGTGCCAGCAGTTTACAGGGAACTGAAGCTTTCTTT.

This clonotype has a count of ten or more. The J gene is TRBJ2-3, the V gene TRBV7-8, with TRBD2 matching 10 bases. There are 16 residues in the CDR3. Germline-derived CDR1 and CDR2 are SGHVS and FQNEAQ. V lost 5 bases to trimming and J lost 1 base; unmatched junction nucleotides: 6. The CDR3 DNA sequence: TGTGCCAGCAGCCGCGGGAGCGGGAGGGGCACAGATACGCAGTATTTT. Translation gives CASSRGSGRGTDTQYF.

The rearrangement uses TRBV7-3 and TRBJ1-2, with D tentatively TRBD1 (5 bases). The CDR3 runs 14 residues. Germline lookup yields CDR1 SGHTA and CDR2 FQGTGA. V lost 0 bases to trimming and J lost 6 bases, with 11 bases between them. CDR3 sequence reads: CASSLTARADGYTF. The CDR3 DNA is TGTGCCAGCAGCTTAACGGCCAGGGCTGATGGCTACACCTTC.

This clonotype occurred many times. The gene calls are TRBV2 and TRBJ1-1; D not certain. The CDR3 is 11 amino acids. Germline V gene data show CDR1 as SNHLY and CDR2 as FYNNEI. V was pared by 4 bases and J by 7 bases, with 7 bases between. This chain's CDR3 is CASSGHVEAFF. CDR3 nucleotide sequence: TGTGCCAGCAGTGGACACGTTGAAGCTTTCTTT.

This clonotype was seen ten or more times. This chain connects TRBV27 to TRBJ2-7, with TRBD2 matching over 13 bases. Losses at the gene ends were 2 bases for V and 3 bases for J; bases not matched to a gene: 1. There are 15 residues in the CDR3. Germline CDR1 is MNHEY and CDR2 is SMNVEV (reference sequence). The CDR3 DNA follows: TGTGCCAGCAGTTTAGGGACTAGCGGGATCTACGAGCAGTACTTC. This encodes CASSLGTSGIYEQYF.

Worth noting for this clonotype: An end of the junction differs from the germline gene, which may be a read error. The gene calls are TRBV9 and TRBJ2-1; D perhaps matches TRBD2 (5 bases). Germline values: CDR1 SGDLS, CDR2 YYNGEE. The CDR3 spans 14 residues. In nucleotides, the CDR3 is TGTGCCAGCAGCGTAGACCCGGGGAACTCCGAGCAGTCCTTC. Encoded protein: CASSVDPGNSEQSF. The full variable domain, its missing parts supplied by reference TRBV9 and TRBJ2-1, is DSGVTQTPKHLITATGQRVTLRCSPRSGDLSVYWYQQSLDQGLQFLIQYYNGEERAKGNILERFSAQQFPDLHSELNLSSLELGDSALYFCASSVDPGNSEQSFGPGTRLTVL.

The chain couples TRBV20-1 to TRBJ1-6, with 9 bases fitting TRBD1. Per germline, CDR1 DFQATT and CDR2 SNEGSKA (reference sequence). This CDR3 is built from 12 residues. V gave up 8 bases and J gave up 10 bases; unmatched junction bases: 6. As DNA, the CDR3 is TGCAGTCCAGGGACAGGGTACTCACCCCTCCACTTT. It encodes CSPGTGYSPLHF.

This clonotype was seen a few times. A much larger clone is a single base away; this may be a read error. The chain is built from TRBV5-4 and TRBJ1-5; D ambiguous. The CDR3 is made up of 16 amino acids. Germline-derived CDR1 and CDR2 are SGHNT and YYREEE (reference sequence). The V and J ends lost 2 bases and 2 bases respectively, with 14 bases between them. For the CDR3, the DNA is TGTGCCAGCAGCTTTAGTTGGGCCGAGGGCAATCAGCCCCAGCATTTT. Translating it yields CASSFSWAEGNQPQHF.

In its sample, this clonotype was seen many times. The rearrangement links TRBV11-2 to TRBJ2-5; D remains ambiguous. V lost 6 bases and J 1 base, leaving 18 bases between the germline ends. CDR1 and CDR2 from the germline V gene are SGHAT and FQNNGV. The CDR3 covers 16 residues. The CDR3 spells CASSISSNNLQETQYF. CDR3 coding DNA: TGTGCCAGCAGTATATCGTCCAATAACCTCCAAGAGACCCAGTACTTC.

This clonotype was detected ten times or more. This sequence joins TRBV2 and TRBJ2-7, with TRBD1 matching 9 bases. The junction had 8 bases not matched to a gene; V was cut back by 8 bases and J by 3 bases. The length of the CDR3 is 14 residues. Looked up from germline, CDR1 is SNHLY and CDR2 is FYNNEI. CDR3 sequence: CASLGQGRVYEQYF. Written as DNA, the CDR3 is TGTGCCAGCCTTGGACAGGGGAGGGTCTACGAGCAGTACTTC.

About this clonotype: This CDR3 is missing its conserved last phenylalanine or tryptophan, likely due to a read error. It is unclear where the CDR3 begins or ends on the DNA, so no DNA is shown, and the CDR3 is as TCRdb lists it. This rearrangement joins TRBV6-5 to TRBJ1-4; the table's TRBD1 call for D was not verified on the DNA. The CDR3 is 10 residues long, ends included. In germline, CDR1 is MNHEY, CDR2 SVGAGI. The CDR3 sequence is CASKFDRGNY.